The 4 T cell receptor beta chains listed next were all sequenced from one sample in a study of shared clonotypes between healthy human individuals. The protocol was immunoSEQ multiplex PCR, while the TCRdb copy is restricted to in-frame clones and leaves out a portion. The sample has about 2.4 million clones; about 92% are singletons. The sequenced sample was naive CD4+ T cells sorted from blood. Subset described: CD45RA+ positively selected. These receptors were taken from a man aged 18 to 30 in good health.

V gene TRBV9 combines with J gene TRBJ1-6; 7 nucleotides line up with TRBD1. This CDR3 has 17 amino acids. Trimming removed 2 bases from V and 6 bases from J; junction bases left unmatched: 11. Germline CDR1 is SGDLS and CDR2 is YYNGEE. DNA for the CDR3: TGTGCCAGCAGCGTCCAGCAAGGGGGACAGACTAATTCACCCCTCCACTTT. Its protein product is CASSVQQGGQTNSPLHF.

The CDR3 nucleotides are TGTGCTAGTGGTTTGGGCCCTCTAAGGGATGAGCAGTTCTTC. This encodes CASGLGPLRDEQFF. This chain joins TRBV12-5 and TRBJ2-1; D unresolved. Per germline, CDR1 LGHNT and CDR2 FRNRAP. Trimming took 1 base from V and 8 from J, leaving 12 bases between them. The CDR3 length is 14 residues. Supplemented by reference TRBV12-5 and TRBJ2-1, the full variable domain reads DARVTQTPRHKVTEMGQEVTMRCQPILGHNTVFWYRQTMMQGLELLAYFRNRAPLDDSGMPKDRFSAEMPDATLATLKIQPSEPRDSAVYFCASGLGPLRDEQFFGPGTRLTVL.

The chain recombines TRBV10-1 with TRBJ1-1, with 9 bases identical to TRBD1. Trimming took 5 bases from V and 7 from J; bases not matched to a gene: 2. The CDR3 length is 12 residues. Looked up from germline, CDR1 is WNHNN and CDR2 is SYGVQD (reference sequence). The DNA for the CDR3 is TGCGCCAGCAGTCTGGACAGGGGTGAAGCTTTCTTT. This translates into CASSLDRGEAFF.

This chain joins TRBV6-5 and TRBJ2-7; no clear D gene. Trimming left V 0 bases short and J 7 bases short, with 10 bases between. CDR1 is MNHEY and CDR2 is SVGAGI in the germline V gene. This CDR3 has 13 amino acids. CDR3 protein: CASSYSPGREQYF. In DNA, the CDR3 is TGTGCCAGCAGTTACTCTCCAGGACGGGAGCAGTACTTC.